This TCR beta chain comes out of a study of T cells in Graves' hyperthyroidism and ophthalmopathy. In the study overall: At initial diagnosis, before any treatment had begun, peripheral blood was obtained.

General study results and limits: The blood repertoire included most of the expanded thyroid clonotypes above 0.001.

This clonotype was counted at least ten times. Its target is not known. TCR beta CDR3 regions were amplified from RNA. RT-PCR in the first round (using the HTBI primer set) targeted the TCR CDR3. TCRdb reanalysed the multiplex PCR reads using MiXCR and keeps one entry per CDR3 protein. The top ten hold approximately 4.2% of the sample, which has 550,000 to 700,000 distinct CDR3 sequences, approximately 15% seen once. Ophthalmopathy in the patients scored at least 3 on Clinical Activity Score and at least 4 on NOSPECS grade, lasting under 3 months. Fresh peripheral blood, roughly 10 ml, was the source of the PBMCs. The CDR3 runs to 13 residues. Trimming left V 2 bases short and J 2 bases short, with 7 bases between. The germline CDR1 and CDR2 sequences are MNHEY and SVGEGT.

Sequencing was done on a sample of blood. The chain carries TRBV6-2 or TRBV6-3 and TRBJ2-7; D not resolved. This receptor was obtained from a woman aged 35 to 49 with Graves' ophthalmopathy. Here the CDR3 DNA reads TGTGCCAGCAGTTACGGGCACACCTACGAGCAGTACTTC. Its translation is CASSYGHTYEQYF.